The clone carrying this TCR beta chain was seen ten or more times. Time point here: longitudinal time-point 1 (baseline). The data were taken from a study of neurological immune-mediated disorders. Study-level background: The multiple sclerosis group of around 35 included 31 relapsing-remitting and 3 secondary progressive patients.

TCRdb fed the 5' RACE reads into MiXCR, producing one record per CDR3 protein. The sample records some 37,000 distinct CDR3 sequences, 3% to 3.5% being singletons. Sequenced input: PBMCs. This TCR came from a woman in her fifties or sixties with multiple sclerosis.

CDR3 bases: TGCAGTGCGGGAGCGGGGGCGCGGGAGACCCAGTACTTC. This gives the protein CSAGAGARETQYF. The chain employs TRBV20-1 and TRBJ2-5; 8 nucleotides match TRBD2. Germline V gene sequence: CDR1 DFQATT, CDR2 SNEGSKA (reference sequence). The length of the CDR3 is 13 residues. J gave up 5 bases and V 6 bases, and 8 bases lay outside the gene matches.